This T cell receptor (beta chain) was sequenced for a study of monozygotic twins with inflammatory bowel disease. Findings and caveats of the study: Compared with healthy co-twins, IBD patients showed reduced TCRbeta repertoire diversity by inverse Simpson. No detectable difference in repertoire similarity separated concordant from discordant twins, possibly as a result of limited power.

About this clonotype: Its antigen is undetermined.

Following a re-call of the 5' RACE reads, TCRdb has one entry per CDR3 protein and lacks DNA. Its listing shows about 450,000 distinct CDR3 sequences. The CDR3 loop spans 14 amino acids. CDR1 is DFQATT, CDR2 SNEGSKA, per germline (reference sequence). This clonotype was sampled from a human donor with ulcerative colitis or Crohn's disease, or a healthy co-twin of an affected twin (not recorded which). The rearrangement uses TRBV20-1 and TRBJ1-1; TCRdb's D call, TRBD1, is unchecked because there is no DNA. The sample taken for sequencing was blood. The CDR3 loop reads CSAREGGSSGEAFF.